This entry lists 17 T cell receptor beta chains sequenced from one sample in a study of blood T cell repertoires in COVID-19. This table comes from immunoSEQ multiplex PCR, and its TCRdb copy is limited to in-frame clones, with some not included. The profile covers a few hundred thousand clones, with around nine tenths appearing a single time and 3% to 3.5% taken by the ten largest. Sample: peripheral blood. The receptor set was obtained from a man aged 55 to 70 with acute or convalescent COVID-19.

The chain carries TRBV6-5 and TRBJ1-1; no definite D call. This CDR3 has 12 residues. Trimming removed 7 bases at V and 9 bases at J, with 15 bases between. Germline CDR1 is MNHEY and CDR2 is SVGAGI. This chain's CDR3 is CASTHEVVKAFF. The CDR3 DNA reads TGTGCCAGCACCCACGAGGTAGTAAAAGCTTTCTTT.

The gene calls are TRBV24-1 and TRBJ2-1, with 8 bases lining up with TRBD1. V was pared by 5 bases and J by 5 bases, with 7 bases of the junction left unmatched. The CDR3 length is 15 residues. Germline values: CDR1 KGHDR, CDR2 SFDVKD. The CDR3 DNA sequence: TGTGCCACCAGTGGGCCCCACAGGGGGGACAATGAGCAGTTCTTC. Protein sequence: CATSGPHRGDNEQFF.

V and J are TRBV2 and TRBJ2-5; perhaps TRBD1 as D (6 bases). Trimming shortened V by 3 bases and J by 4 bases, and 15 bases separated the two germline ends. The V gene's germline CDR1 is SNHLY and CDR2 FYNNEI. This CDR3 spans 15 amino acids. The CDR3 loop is CASSEPPPRGETQYF. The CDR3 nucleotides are TGTGCCAGCAGTGAGCCACCCCCCAGGGGAGAGACCCAGTACTTC.

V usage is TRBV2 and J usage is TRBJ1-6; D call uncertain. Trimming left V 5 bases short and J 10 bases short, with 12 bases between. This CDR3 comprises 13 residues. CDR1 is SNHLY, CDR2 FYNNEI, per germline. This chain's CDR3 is CASSSDRRSPLHF. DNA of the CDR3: TGTGCCAGCAGTAGCGACCGTCGATCACCCCTCCACTTT.

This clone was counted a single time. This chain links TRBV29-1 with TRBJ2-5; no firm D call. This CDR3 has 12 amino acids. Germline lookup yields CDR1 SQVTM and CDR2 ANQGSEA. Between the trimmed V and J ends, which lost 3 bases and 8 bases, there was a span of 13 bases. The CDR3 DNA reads TGCAGCGTTGATGCGGCTTTGTTTACCCAGTACTTC. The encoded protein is CSVDAALFTQYF.

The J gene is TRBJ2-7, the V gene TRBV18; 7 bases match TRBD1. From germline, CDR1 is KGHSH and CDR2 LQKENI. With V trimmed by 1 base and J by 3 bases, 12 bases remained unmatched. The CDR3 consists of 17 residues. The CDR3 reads CASSPLASGTGVYEQYF. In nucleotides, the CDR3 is TGTGCCAGCTCACCACTAGCCTCCGGTACAGGGGTCTACGAGCAGTACTTC.

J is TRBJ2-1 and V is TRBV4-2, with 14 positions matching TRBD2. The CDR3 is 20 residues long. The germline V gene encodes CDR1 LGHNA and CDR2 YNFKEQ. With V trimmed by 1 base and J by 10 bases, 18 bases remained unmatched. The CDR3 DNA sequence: TGTGCCAGCAGCCAAGCGGGTGGACTAAGACTAGCGGGGGGGCCGGTAGAGCAGTTCTTC. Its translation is CASSQAGGLRLAGGPVEQFF.

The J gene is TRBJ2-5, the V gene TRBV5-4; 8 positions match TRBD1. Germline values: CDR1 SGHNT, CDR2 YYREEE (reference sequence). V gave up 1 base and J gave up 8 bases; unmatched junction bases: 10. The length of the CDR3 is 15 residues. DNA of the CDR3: TGTGCCAGCAGCTTGTATGACAGGGGAAGGGAAACCCAGTACTTC. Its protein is CASSLYDRGRETQYF.

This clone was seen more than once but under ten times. The CDR3 nucleotides read TGTGCCAGCAGTTTAAGGGGTGAGCAGTTCTTC. Its translation is CASSLRGEQFF. V gene TRBV27 combines with J gene TRBJ2-1, with D tentatively TRBD1 (5 bases). This CDR3 comprises 11 residues. The V gene lost 2 bases and the J gene lost 9 bases, with 5 bases spanning the gap. Germline values: CDR1 MNHEY, CDR2 SMNVEV (reference sequence).

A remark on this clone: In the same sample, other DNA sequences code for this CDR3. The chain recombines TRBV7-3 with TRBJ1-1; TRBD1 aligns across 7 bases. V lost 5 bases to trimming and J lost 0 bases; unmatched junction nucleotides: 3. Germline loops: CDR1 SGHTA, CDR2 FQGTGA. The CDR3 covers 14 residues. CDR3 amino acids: CASSLGQMNTEAFF. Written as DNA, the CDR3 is TGTGCCAGCAGCCTGGGACAGATGAACACTGAAGCTTTCTTT.

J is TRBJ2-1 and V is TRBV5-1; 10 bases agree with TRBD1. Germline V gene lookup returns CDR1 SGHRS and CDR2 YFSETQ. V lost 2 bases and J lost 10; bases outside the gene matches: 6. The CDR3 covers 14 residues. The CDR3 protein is CASSFQTGGSEQFF. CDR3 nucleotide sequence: TGCGCCAGCAGCTTCCAGACAGGGGGCAGCGAGCAGTTCTTC. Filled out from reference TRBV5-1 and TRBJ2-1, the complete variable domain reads KAGVTQTPRYLIKTRGQQVTLSCSPISGHRSVSWYQQTPGQGLQFLFEYFSETQRNKGNFPGRFSGRQFSNSRSEMNVSTLELGDSALYLCASSFQTGGSEQFFGPGTRLTVL.

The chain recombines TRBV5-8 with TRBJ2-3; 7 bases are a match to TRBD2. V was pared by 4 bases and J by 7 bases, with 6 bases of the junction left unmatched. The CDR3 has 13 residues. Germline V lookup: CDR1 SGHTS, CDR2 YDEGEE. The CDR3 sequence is CASSRRGTNTQYF. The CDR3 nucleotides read TGTGCCAGCAGCCGCCGCGGGACTAATACGCAGTATTTT.

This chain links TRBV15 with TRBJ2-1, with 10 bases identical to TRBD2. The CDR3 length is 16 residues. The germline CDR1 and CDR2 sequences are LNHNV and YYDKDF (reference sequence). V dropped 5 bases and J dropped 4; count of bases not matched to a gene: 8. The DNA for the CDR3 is TGTGCCACCAGCGCATCTAGCGGGGGACCGTACAATGAGCAGTTCTTC. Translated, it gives CATSASSGGPYNEQFF.

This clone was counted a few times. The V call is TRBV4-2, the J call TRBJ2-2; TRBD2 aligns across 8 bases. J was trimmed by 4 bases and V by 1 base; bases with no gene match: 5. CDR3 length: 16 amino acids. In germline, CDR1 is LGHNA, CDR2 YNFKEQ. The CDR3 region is CASSQGTSQGTGELFF. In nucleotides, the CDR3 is TGTGCCAGCAGCCAAGGGACTAGCCAGGGCACCGGGGAGCTGTTTTTT.

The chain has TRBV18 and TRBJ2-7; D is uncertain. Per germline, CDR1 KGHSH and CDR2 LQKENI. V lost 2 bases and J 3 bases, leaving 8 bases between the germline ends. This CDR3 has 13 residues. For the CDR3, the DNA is TGTGCCAGCTCACCAGTACGGTACTACGAGCAGTACTTC. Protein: CASSPVRYYEQYF.

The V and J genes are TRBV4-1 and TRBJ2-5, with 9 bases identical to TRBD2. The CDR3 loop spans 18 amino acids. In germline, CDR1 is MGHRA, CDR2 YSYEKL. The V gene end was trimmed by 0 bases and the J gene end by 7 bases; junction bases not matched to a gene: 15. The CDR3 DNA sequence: TGCGCCAGCAGCCAAGATCCCGGGGCTAGCGGGGTCGAACGGACCCAGTACTTC. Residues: CASSQDPGASGVERTQYF.

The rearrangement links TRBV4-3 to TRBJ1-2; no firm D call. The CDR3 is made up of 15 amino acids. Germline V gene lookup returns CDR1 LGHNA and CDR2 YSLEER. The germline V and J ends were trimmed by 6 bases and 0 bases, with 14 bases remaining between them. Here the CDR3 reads CASRPTELANYGYTF. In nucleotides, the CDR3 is TGCGCCAGCAGACCCACAGAGTTAGCTAACTATGGCTACACCTTC.